This T cell receptor (beta chain) was found in a study of regulatory T cells in long-lasting Graves disease. This CDR3 region has 13 residues. Germline CDR1 is MDHEN and CDR2 is SYDVKM. Regarding time point: persistent/refractory GD, antithyroid drugs over 5 years with positive TRAb. PBMCs were the source of the RNA used for TCR sequencing. Guidelines of the American Thyroid Association were used to diagnose Graves' disease. HTBI primers from iRepertoire and Arm-PCR of CDR3 regions yielded the TCR beta libraries. TCRdb independently ran MiXCR on the multiplex PCR reads; one entry per CDR3 protein. The data contain around 460,000 distinct CDR3 sequences, 20% to 25% of them seen just once; the ten biggest clones take up roughly 13%.

The V gene is TRBV28, the J gene TRBJ2-5, with 11 bases fitting TRBD1. The last part of the DNA fits TRBJ2-1 better; the J call may be wrong. The TCR originated in a female donor with Graves disease. Source: peripheral blood mononuclear cells (PBMCs), taken when the disease was refractory, from a patient treated with antithyroid drugs. The CDR3 loop is CASRDRGQNEQFF. The CDR3 DNA reads as TGTGCCAGCAGGGACAGGGGGCAGAATGAGCAGTTCTTC.